The T cell receptor (beta chain) under discussion was sequenced for a study of blood T cell repertoires in COVID-19. Assay used: immunoSEQ multiplex PCR; TCRdb lists only in-frame clones, some missing. The sample yields some 150,000 clones, approximately 90% seen once. Sequenced material: peripheral blood. This receptor was identified in an older woman who had recovered from COVID-19.

As DNA, the CDR3 is TGTGCCAGCAGCCCTACAAAAAGCGGGACCTCCTACAATGAGCAGTTCTTC. It translates to CASSPTKSGTSYNEQFF. The gene calls are TRBV6-2 or TRBV6-3 and TRBJ2-1, with 7 nucleotides matching TRBD2. The CDR3 sequence is 17 residues long. V dropped 6 bases and J dropped 0; count of bases not matched to a gene: 11. Per the germline V gene, CDR1 is MNHEY and CDR2 is SVGEGT.